This TCR beta chain derives from a study of cytomegalovirus exposure and HLA in healthy donors. This clone was seen only a few times. Its antigen is unidentified. General study points: An analysis that was carried out later associated 17,000 or so TCR beta sequences with HLA alleles at 0.05 false discovery rate. Rare sequences made up most TCRs, while some public TCRs were found in many donors. Most subjects' HLA-A and HLA-B alleles were reportedly predicted from TCR beta sequences.

With 60 Vbeta and 13 Jbeta primers, the PCR was carried out. TCRdb's table, derived via immunoSEQ multiplex PCR, lists solely in-frame clones and lacks some. The table has some 150,000 clones, over 60% seen once. The germline V gene has CDR1 MDHEN and CDR2 SYDVKM. The CDR3 runs to 16 residues. V gave up 3 bases and J gave up 4 bases, with 19 bases separating them. The specimen was PBMCs. The chain joins TRBV28 to TRBJ2-7; D possibly corresponds to TRBD1 (6 bases). This sequence originates from a woman aged 40-49 years in good health and CMV-seronegative. CDR3 in DNA: TGTGCCAGCAGTTTCTTACAAGGAAGGGGGTTATACGAGCAGTACTTC. The encoded protein is CASSFLQGRGLYEQYF.